This entry lists 25 T cell receptor beta chains sequenced from one sample in a study of shared clonotypes between healthy human individuals. The table came from immunoSEQ multiplex PCR; TCRdb's copy has only in-frame clones and leaves some out. The sample includes over 800,000 clones, 92% of them seen just once. CD45RO-negative, CCR7-positively selected cells formed the naive CD8 fraction, excluding terminally differentiated effector memory CD45RA+ cells. The sample consisted of naive CD8+ T cells sorted from blood. Receptors originate from a man younger than 40 in good health.

The CDR3 loop reads CASRDRDPPPTQYF. In nucleotides, the CDR3 is TGTGCCAGCAGAGACCGGGACCCCCCTCCTACGCAGTATTTT. The V call is TRBV28, the J call TRBJ2-3; D tentatively fits TRBD1 or TRBD2 (5 bases each). The CDR3 length is 14 residues. V lost 6 bases, J lost 8 bases, and 18 bases lay in between. CDR1 and CDR2 (germline): MDHEN, SYDVKM.

The chain links TRBV11-2 to TRBJ1-1; D gene unclear. The V gene's germline CDR1 is SGHAT and CDR2 FQNNGV. V gave up 4 bases and J gave up 7 bases, with 10 bases separating them. The CDR3 totals 12 residues. CDR3 sequence (DNA): TGTGCCAGCAGCTCCCTGGACGGTGAAGCTTTCTTT. Translation: CASSSLDGEAFF.

The gene calls are TRBV28 and TRBJ2-3; TRBD2 matches at 11 bases. CDR3 size: 16 residues. Losses at the gene ends were 2 bases for V and 4 bases for J; bases not matched to a gene: 5. Germline lookup yields CDR1 MDHEN and CDR2 SYDVKM. The CDR3 spells CASSLLTSGSSDTQYF. The CDR3 DNA reads as TGTGCCAGCAGTTTACTAACTAGCGGGAGTTCAGATACGCAGTATTTT. Full variable domain (remainder filled in from reference TRBV28 and TRBJ2-3): DVKVTQSSRYLVKRTGEKVFLECVQDMDHENMFWYRQDPGLGLRLIYFSYDVKMKEKGDIPEGYSVSREKKERFSLILESASTNQTSMYLCASSLLTSGSSDTQYFGPGTRLTVL.

This clone showed up just once. This sequence joins TRBV7-9 and TRBJ2-3; D tentatively fits TRBD1 or TRBD2 (5 bases each). This CDR3 spans 17 amino acids. The V gene lost 5 bases and the J gene lost 2 bases, with 20 bases spanning the gap. In germline, CDR1 is SEHNR, CDR2 FQNEAQ (reference sequence). CDR3 sequence: CASSPSFLGDLTDTQYF. The CDR3 region has the DNA TGTGCCAGCAGCCCTAGCTTCCTCGGGGACCTCACAGATACGCAGTATTTT.

The genes are TRBV28 and TRBJ2-3; D may be TRBD1 or TRBD2 (5 bases each). V shed 6 bases and J shed 3 bases, with 16 bases lying between them. Germline CDR1 reads MDHEN; CDR2 reads SYDVKM. The CDR3 consists of 15 residues. The CDR3 DNA reads as TGTGCCAGCAGCGACAGTCCTAGGAGGACAGATACGCAGTATTTT. Its protein is CASSDSPRRTDTQYF.

The chain joins TRBV13 to TRBJ2-1; D may match TRBD1 or TRBD2 (6 bases each). V lost 3 bases and J lost 7, with 22 bases in between. The CDR3 is 17 residues long. CDR1 and CDR2 from the germline V gene are PRHDT and FYEKMQ (reference sequence). CDR3 protein: CASSLTLGKGGGNEQFF. CDR3 bases: TGTGCCAGCAGCTTGACGCTGGGAAAAGGAGGGGGGAATGAGCAGTTCTTC.

The DNA of the CDR3 is TGTGCCAGCAGCTCCCGACAGGGAACCAACAATGAGCAGTTCTTC. As protein: CASSSRQGTNNEQFF. The V and J genes are TRBV7-6 and TRBJ2-1, with 7 bases matching TRBD1. CDR1 is SGHVS, CDR2 FNYEAQ, per germline. This CDR3 has 15 amino acids. Trimming at V came to 4 bases and at J to 5 bases, leaving 8 bases not matched to a gene.

This clone was recorded at least ten times. The chain employs TRBV29-1 and TRBJ2-1, with TRBD1 matching 7 bases. The CDR3 is made up of 14 amino acids. In germline, CDR1 is SQVTM, CDR2 ANQGSEA. V was pared by 3 bases and J by 2 bases, with 4 bases of the junction left unmatched. The CDR3 DNA reads as TGCAGCGTTGAGTCGCAGGGGGCCTACAATGAGCAGTTCTTC. Translation gives CSVESQGAYNEQFF.

This chain uses TRBV7-2 with TRBJ2-7; TRBD2 might be the D (5 bases). Between the trimmed V and J ends, which lost 4 bases and 4 bases, there was a span of 14 bases. The CDR3 covers 14 residues. Per the germline V gene, CDR1 is SGHTA and CDR2 is FQGNSA. The CDR3 spells CASSSYPGKYEQYF. Here the CDR3 DNA reads TGTGCCAGCAGCTCCTACCCGGGGAAGTACGAGCAGTACTTC.

CDR3 nucleotides: TGTGCCAGCAGCTTAGCAGGGGATAGCAATCAGCCCCAGCATTTT. Encoded protein: CASSLAGDSNQPQHF. This rearrangement joins TRBV7-9 to TRBJ1-5; TRBD1 is a possible D gene (5 bases). CDR1 is SEHNR and CDR2 is FQNEAQ in the germline V gene (reference sequence). Trimming stripped 0 bases from V and 0 bases from J, with 6 bases between. The CDR3 is made up of 15 amino acids.

CDR3 sequence: CASSEAGGGNEQFF. The CDR3 region has the DNA TGTGCCAGCAGTGAAGCGGGAGGTGGGAATGAGCAGTTCTTC. The chain combines TRBV27 with TRBJ2-1; the match to TRBD2 covers 9 bases. Per the germline V gene, CDR1 is MNHEY and CDR2 is SMNVEV (reference sequence). This CDR3 is built from 14 residues. J lost 7 bases, V lost 5 bases, and 6 bases had no gene match.

Remarks on this clone: Other DNA sequences in this specimen translate into the identical CDR3. This rearrangement joins TRBV27 to TRBJ2-7, with 12 bases lining up with TRBD2. Germline values: CDR1 MNHEY, CDR2 SMNVEV (reference sequence). CDR3 length: 15 amino acids. The trim removed 6 bases at V and 0 bases at J, leaving 3 bases unmatched. This CDR3 is CASRPTSGSSYEQYF. The DNA for the CDR3 is TGTGCCAGCAGGCCGACTAGCGGGAGCTCCTACGAGCAGTACTTC.

In this sample, this clone turned up once. V gene TRBV10-3 combines with J gene TRBJ2-7; D is uncertain. Germline V gene lookup returns CDR1 ENHRY and CDR2 SYGVKD. The CDR3 runs 12 residues. Trimming took 0 bases from V and 5 from J, leaving 5 bases between them. The CDR3 sequence: CAISESINEQYF. DNA of the CDR3: TGTGCCATCAGTGAGTCCATAAACGAGCAGTACTTC.

The chain is built from TRBV6-5 and TRBJ1-5; D uncertain. Trimming removed 4 bases from V and 0 bases from J, with 4 bases in between. CDR3 length equals 13 residues. Germline V gene data show CDR1 as MNHEY and CDR2 as SVGAGI. CDR3 amino acids: CASSLGSNQPQHF. Here the CDR3 DNA reads TGTGCCAGCAGTTTGGGTAGCAATCAGCCCCAGCATTTT.

The rearrangement joins TRBV9 to TRBJ1-2; 8 nucleotides align to TRBD1. The CDR3 contains 12 residues. V shed 3 bases and J 12 bases; nucleotides not matched to a gene: 7. Germline CDR1 SGDLS, CDR2 YYNGEE. CDR3 bases: TGTGCCAGCAGCGCCCTGACAGGGGACAACACCTTC. This encodes CASSALTGDNTF. Full variable domain (rest looked up from reference TRBV9 and TRBJ1-2): DSGVTQTPKHLITATGQRVTLRCSPRSGDLSVYWYQQSLDQGLQFLIQYYNGEERAKGNILERFSAQQFPDLHSELNLSSLELGDSALYFCASSALTGDNTFGSGTRLTVV.

V usage is TRBV7-9 and J usage is TRBJ1-1; TRBD1 might be the D (6 bases). The length of the CDR3 is 14 residues. Per germline, CDR1 SEHNR and CDR2 FQNEAQ (reference sequence). Trimming shortened V by 4 bases and J by 2 bases, and 11 bases separated the two germline ends. CDR3 region: CASSYRDINTEAFF. The CDR3 DNA sequence: TGTGCCAGCAGCTACAGGGACATTAACACTGAAGCTTTCTTT. Full variable domain (rest looked up from reference TRBV7-9 and TRBJ1-1): DTGVSQNPRHKITKRGQNVTFRCDPISEHNRLYWYRQTLGQGPEFLTYFQNEAQLEKSRLLSDRFSAERPKGSFSTLEIQRTEQGDSAMYLCASSYRDINTEAFFGQGTRLTVV.

The chain is built from TRBV27 and TRBJ2-1, with TRBD1 as a possible D gene (6 bases). CDR1 is MNHEY and CDR2 is SMNVEV in the germline V gene (reference sequence). The CDR3 runs 14 residues. With 3 bases removed from V and 10 bases from J, the gap between germline ends came to 16 bases. The CDR3 protein is CASSFLSPGHEQFF. The CDR3 DNA follows: TGTGCCAGCAGTTTCCTCTCCCCGGGACACGAGCAGTTCTTC.

The chain joins TRBV13 to TRBJ2-7, with 12 bases lining up with TRBD1. The germline CDR1 and CDR2 sequences are PRHDT and FYEKMQ (reference sequence). The CDR3 runs 16 residues. With 4 bases clipped from V and 7 bases from J, the junction kept 11 bases outside the gene matches. Here the CDR3 DNA reads TGTGCCAGCAGCTCCGGCCCGGGACAGGGGGCAGGGGAGCAGTACTTC. As protein: CASSSGPGQGAGEQYF. Drawing the rest from reference TRBV13 and TRBJ2-7, the complete variable domain is AAGVIQSPRHLIKEKRETATLKCYPIPRHDTVYWYQQGPGQDPQFLISFYEKMQSDKGSIPDRFSAQQFSDYHSELNMSSLELGDSALYFCASSSGPGQGAGEQYFGPGTRLTVT.

The V and J genes are TRBV27 and TRBJ2-5; 9 positions agree with TRBD1. V was clipped by 5 bases and J by 2 bases; unmatched bases: 6. Per the germline V gene, CDR1 is MNHEY and CDR2 is SMNVEV (reference sequence). The CDR3 extends over 15 amino acids. The CDR3 nucleotides are TGTGCCAGCAGTAGGCGGGACAGGGTGCAAGAGACCCAGTACTTC. Translation gives CASSRRDRVQETQYF.

The chain uses TRBV7-2 and TRBJ2-5, with 7 bases matching TRBD2. The V gene's germline CDR1 is SGHTA and CDR2 FQGNSA. V was clipped by 8 bases and J by 3 bases; unmatched bases: 9. The CDR3 runs 14 residues. The CDR3 loop reads CASGRRELEETQYF. CDR3 coding DNA: TGTGCCAGCGGGAGGCGGGAGCTTGAAGAGACCCAGTACTTC.

The V call is TRBV5-6, the J call TRBJ1-4, with D perhaps matching TRBD1 (5 bases). Germline V lookup: CDR1 SGHDT, CDR2 YYEEEE. The CDR3 has 16 residues. V lost 2 bases and J lost 1, with 12 bases in between. CDR3 sequence reads: CASSFGTAGTNEKLFF. CDR3 nucleotides: TGTGCCAGCAGCTTCGGGACCGCAGGAACTAATGAAAAACTGTTTTTT.

CDR3: CASSLARQGRETQYF. DNA of the CDR3: TGTGCCAGCAGCTTAGCGCGACAGGGGAGAGAGACCCAGTACTTC. The chain links TRBV7-6 to TRBJ2-5, with 8 bases identical to TRBD1. CDR3 length: 15 amino acids. Germline V gene sequence: CDR1 SGHVS, CDR2 FNYEAQ. With 0 bases clipped from V and 4 bases from J, the junction kept 4 bases outside the gene matches. Using reference TRBV7-6 and TRBJ2-5 for the parts outside the CDR3, the full variable domain is GAGVSQSPRYKVTKRGQDVALRCDPISGHVSLYWYRQALGQGPEFLTYFNYEAQQDKSGLPNDRFSAERPEGSISTLTIQRTEQRDSAMYRCASSLARQGRETQYFGPGTRLLVL.

The count of this clone is one. The gene calls are TRBV6-6 and TRBJ1-1, with unresolved D. The V gene's germline CDR1 is MNHNY and CDR2 SVGAGI (reference sequence). The CDR3 loop spans 15 amino acids. Trimming left V 0 bases short and J 1 base short, with 9 bases between. CDR3: CASSYSQERNTEAFF. CDR3 coding DNA: TGTGCCAGCAGTTACTCGCAGGAGAGGAACACTGAAGCTTTCTTT.

The chain recombines TRBV2 with TRBJ2-1; D might be TRBD2 (6 bases). Between the trimmed V and J ends, which lost 3 bases and 10 bases, there was a span of 19 bases. CDR1 is SNHLY, CDR2 FYNNEI, per germline. This CDR3 has 15 amino acids. CDR3 sequence reads: CASSERLAEAGEQFF. DNA of the CDR3: TGTGCCAGCAGTGAGAGGTTAGCGGAGGCGGGGGAGCAGTTCTTC.

Only one count was recorded for this clone. V usage is TRBV7-8 and J usage is TRBJ1-2; the D is unclear. CDR1 is SGHVS, CDR2 FQNEAQ, per germline. Deletions cut 5 bases from V and 5 bases from J, with 6 bases between. The CDR3 contains 11 residues. DNA of the CDR3: TGTGCCAGCAGCCCGGGTTATGGCTACACCTTC. This sequence encodes CASSPGYGYTF.